The rows below give T cell receptor beta chains drawn from one sample of a study of blood T cell repertoires in COVID-19. Some clones are missing from TCRdb's copy, which holds only in-frame ones; the method was immunoSEQ multiplex PCR. Among some 200,000 clones listed, around four fifths were seen once. The sequencing sample was made of peripheral blood. These receptors were collected from a human donor with acute or convalescent COVID-19. The donor label of this sample is uncertain. CDR3s include the opening cysteine and the closing phenylalanine or tryptophan. D genes are given only for firm matches. For some rows the clone size is stated as once, few or many, or as a class when expanded; others skip it.

>-|TRBJ1-6|-|TRBV19
TGTGCCAGTAGTATGGGCGCCAGCTCCTATAATTCACCCCTCCACTTT
CASSMGASSYNSPLHF
>-|TRBJ1-1|-|TRBV29-1
TGCAGCGTTCTAACAGGGCGGAGGACTGAAGCTTTCTTT
CSVLTGRRTEAFF
>-|TRBJ2-3|-|TRBV24-1
TGTGCCACCAGCCCCCAAGGCCTCCGGGGCACAGATACGCAGTATTTT
CATSPQGLRGTDTQYF
>-|TRBJ2-3|-|TRBV12-5
TGTGCTAGTGGTTTGTGGCTCACAGATACGCAGTATTTT
CASGLWLTDTQYF
>TRBD2|TRBJ2-7|-|TRBV27
TGTGCCAGCAGGGAGATCAGCGGGAGCTCCTACGAGCAGTACTTC
CASREISGSSYEQYF
>TRBD1|TRBJ2-3|few|TRBV2
TGTGCCAGCGGTTTAGGACAGGGTGGAGGAGATACGCAGTATTTT
CASGLGQGGGDTQYF
>TRBD1|TRBJ2-3|-|TRBV7-2
TGTGCCAGCAGCCCTAACACAGGGGTTGGTGGGCCTGTTACGCAGTATTTT
CASSPNTGVGGPVTQYF
>TRBD2|TRBJ2-1|-|TRBV24-1
TGTGCCACCAGTGACCCCGGCCATGTAGCGGGTGGGTTAAGGGAGCAGTTCTTC
CATSDPGHVAGGLREQFF
>-|TRBJ2-7|-|TRBV27
TGTGCCAGCCCCTCACCCCCAGGCAAATCCTACGAGCAGTACTTC
CASPSPPGKSYEQYF
>-|TRBJ1-5|-|TRBV27
TGTGCCAGCCGATTTAAAACAGGAGATAGCAATCAGCCCCAGCATTTT
CASRFKTGDSNQPQHF
>-|TRBJ1-1|-|TRBV19
TGTGCCAGTAGTACCAGGGAATCGAACACTGAAGCTTTCTTT
CASSTRESNTEAFF
>TRBD2|TRBJ2-1|-|TRBV23-1
TGCGCCAGCAGTCGGGGCGGGAGGGCCCCTAGGAATGAGCAGTTCTTC
CASSRGGRAPRNEQFF
>-|TRBJ1-6|few|TRBV7-9
TGTGCCAGCAGCCCACAAGTATCCTATAATTCACCCCTCCACTTT
CASSPQVSYNSPLHF
>TRBD2|TRBJ2-1|-|TRBV7-2
TGTGCCAGCAGCTCCCGTGGTCTAGCGGGGAACTCCTACAATGAGCAGTTCTTC
CASSSRGLAGNSYNEQFF
>-|TRBJ1-1|-|TRBV19
TGTGCCAGTAGATCGGGACAAGTGAACACTGAAGCTTTCTTT
CASRSGQVNTEAFF
>TRBD2|TRBJ2-1|-|TRBV11-1
TGTGCCAGCAGCCGACTAGCGGGACGCAATGAGCAGTTCTTC
CASSRLAGRNEQFF
>TRBD1|TRBJ1-5|-|TRBV18
TGTGCCAGCTCACCACTTGGGACAGGAGGTATTCAGCCCCAGCATTTT
CASSPLGTGGIQPQHF
>-|TRBJ1-2|many|TRBV30
TGTGCCTGGAGTACCCCTCAAGGGAGGGGCTACACCTTC
CAWSTPQGRGYTF
>-|TRBJ2-5|-|TRBV9
TGTGCCAGCTCTCGCCTCGGCGGGGAGACCCAGTACTTC
CASSRLGGETQYF
>-|TRBJ2-6|once|TRBV2
TGTGCCAGCGATCAGCCGGGAATCTCTGGGGCCAACGTCCTGACTTTC
CASDQPGISGANVLTF
>-|TRBJ1-5|-|TRBV2
TGTGCCAGCTCGTCCGGACAGCGAAATAATCAGCCCCAGCATTTT
CASSSGQRNNQPQHF
>-|TRBJ2-7|-|TRBV15
TGTGCCACCAGCAGAGATCAAGCAGGCGAGCAGTACTTC
CATSRDQAGEQYF
>TRBD1|TRBJ1-1|-|TRBV5-1
TGCGCCAGCAGCTTCGACAGGGGTGCCACCACTGAAGCTTTCTTT
CASSFDRGATTEAFF
>-|TRBJ2-2|-|TRBV7-9
TGTGCCAGCAGCACGAGGACAGCCAACACCGGGGAGCTGTTTTTT
CASSTRTANTGELFF
>TRBD1|TRBJ1-2|-|TRBV7-2
TGTGCCAGCAGCGTACAGGGGTTGAATGGCTACACCTTC
CASSVQGLNGYTF
>-|TRBJ2-5|-|TRBV24-1
TGTGCCACCAGTGATTCTCTAGCGGAGACCCAGTACTTC
CATSDSLAETQYF
>TRBD2|TRBJ2-1|-|TRBV19
TGTGCCAGTAGTATGCTGACTAGCGGGATAAATGAGCAGTTCTTC
CASSMLTSGINEQFF
>TRBD1|TRBJ1-6|once|TRBV6-5
TGTGCCAGCAGTTCACAGGGGTTAGGTTCACCCCTCCACTTT
CASSSQGLGSPLHF
>TRBD1|TRBJ2-6|-|TRBV4-1
TGCGCCAGCAGCCAAGGTTCCGACAGGGGGATAACTGGGGCCAACGTCCTGACTTTC
CASSQGSDRGITGANVLTF
>-|TRBJ2-3|-|TRBV6-4
TGTGCCAGCGGGCAGGGAAGTATCAGCACAGATACGCAGTATTTT
CASGQGSISTDTQYF
>TRBD1|TRBJ2-1|once|TRBV25-1
TGTGCCAGCAGTAAAGGACAGGGCTGGAATGAGCAGTTCTTC
CASSKGQGWNEQFF
>-|TRBJ2-7|-|TRBV11-2
TGTGCCAGCAGCTCCGTGGGGCAGCGCGAGCAGTACTTC
CASSSVGQREQYF